The clone carrying this T cell receptor (beta chain) was observed a handful of times. Its antigen is unidentified. PCR used 60 Vbeta primers and 13 Jbeta primers. This table comes from immunoSEQ multiplex PCR, and its TCRdb copy is limited to in-frame clones, with some not included. The sample comprises 90,000 to 140,000 clones, approximately 16% of which are singletons, and 0.8% to 0.95% rests with the top ten. The source of the sample is a study of cytomegalovirus exposure and HLA in healthy donors. Trimming took off 3 bases at V and 0 bases at J, with 11 bases between the two ends. The germline CDR1 and CDR2 sequences are GTSNPN and SVGIG (reference sequence). The CDR3 is 15 residues long. Whole-study findings and limits: The study designated roughly 150 TCR beta chains cytomegalovirus-associated. Upon later analysis, HLA-associated TCR beta chains proved more clonally expanded than other, equally common chains. Serostatus for CMV was the only available immune exposure information.

The chain links TRBV30 to TRBJ2-2, with D perhaps TRBD1 (6 bases). This TCR was sampled from a female donor in good health and CMV-seronegative. Sequencing was done on a sample of PBMCs. In nucleotides, the CDR3 is TGTGCCTGGAGGGCCAGGGGTGCGAACACCGGGGAGCTGTTTTTT. The encoded protein is CAWRARGANTGELFF.